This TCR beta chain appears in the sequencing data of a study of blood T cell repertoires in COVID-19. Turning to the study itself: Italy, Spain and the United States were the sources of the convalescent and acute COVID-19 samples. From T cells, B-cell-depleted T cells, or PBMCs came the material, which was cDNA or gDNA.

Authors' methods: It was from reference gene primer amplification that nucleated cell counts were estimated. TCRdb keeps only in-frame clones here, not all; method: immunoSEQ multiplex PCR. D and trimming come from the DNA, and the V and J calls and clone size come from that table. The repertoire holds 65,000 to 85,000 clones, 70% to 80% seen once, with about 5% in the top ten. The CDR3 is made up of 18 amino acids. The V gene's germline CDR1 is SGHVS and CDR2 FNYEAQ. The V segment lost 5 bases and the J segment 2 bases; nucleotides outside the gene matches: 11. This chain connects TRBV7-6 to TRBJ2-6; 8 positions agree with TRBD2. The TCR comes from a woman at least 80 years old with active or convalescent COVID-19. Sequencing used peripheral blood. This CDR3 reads CASSPATRGAAGANVLTF. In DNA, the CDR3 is TGTGCCAGCAGCCCGGCTACGCGGGGGGCCGCTGGGGCCAACGTCCTGACTTTC.